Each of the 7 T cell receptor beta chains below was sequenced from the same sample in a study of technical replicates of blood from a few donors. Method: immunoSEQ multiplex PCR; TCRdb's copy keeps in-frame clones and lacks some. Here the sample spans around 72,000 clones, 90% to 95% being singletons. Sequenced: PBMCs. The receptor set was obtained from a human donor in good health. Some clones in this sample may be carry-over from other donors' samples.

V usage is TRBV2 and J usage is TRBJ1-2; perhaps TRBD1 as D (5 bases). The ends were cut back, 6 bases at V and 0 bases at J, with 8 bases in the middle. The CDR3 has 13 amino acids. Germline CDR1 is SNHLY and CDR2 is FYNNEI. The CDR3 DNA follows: TGTGCCAGCAGAGGGGACTCTAACTATGGCTACACCTTC. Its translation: CASRGDSNYGYTF.

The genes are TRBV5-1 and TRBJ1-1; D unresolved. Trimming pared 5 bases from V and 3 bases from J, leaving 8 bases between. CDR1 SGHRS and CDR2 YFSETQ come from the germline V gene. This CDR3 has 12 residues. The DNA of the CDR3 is TGCGCCAGCAGTTACGGGGACACTGAAGCTTTCTTT. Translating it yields CASSYGDTEAFF.

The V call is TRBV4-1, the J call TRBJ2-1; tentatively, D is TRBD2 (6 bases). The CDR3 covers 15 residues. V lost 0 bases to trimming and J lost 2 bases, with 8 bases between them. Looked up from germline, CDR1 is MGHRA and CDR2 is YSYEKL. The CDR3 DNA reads TGCGCCAGCAGCCAAGATACTAGCCCCTACAATGAGCAGTTCTTC. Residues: CASSQDTSPYNEQFF.

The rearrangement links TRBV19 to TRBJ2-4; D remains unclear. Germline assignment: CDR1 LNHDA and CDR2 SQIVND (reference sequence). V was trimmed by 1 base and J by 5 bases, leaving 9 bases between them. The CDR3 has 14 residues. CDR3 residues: CASSIGPSENIQYF. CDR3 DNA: TGTGCCAGTAGTATAGGGCCTAGTGAAAACATTCAGTACTTC.

CDR3 in amino acids: CASSPNGQFNQPQHF. In DNA, the CDR3 is TGTGCCAGCTCACCAAACGGACAGTTCAATCAGCCCCAGCATTTT. The chain carries TRBV18 and TRBJ1-5, with D possibly TRBD1 on 6 matching bases. Trimming removed 2 bases at V and 3 bases at J, with 11 bases between. The length of the CDR3 is 15 residues. The germline V gene has CDR1 KGHSH and CDR2 LQKENI.

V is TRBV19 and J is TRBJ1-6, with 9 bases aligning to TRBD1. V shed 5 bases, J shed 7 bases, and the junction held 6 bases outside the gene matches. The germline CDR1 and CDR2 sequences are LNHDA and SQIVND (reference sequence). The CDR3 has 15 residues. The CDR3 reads CASSARDRVNSPLHF. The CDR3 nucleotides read TGTGCCAGTAGTGCGAGGGACAGGGTGAATTCACCCCTCCACTTT.

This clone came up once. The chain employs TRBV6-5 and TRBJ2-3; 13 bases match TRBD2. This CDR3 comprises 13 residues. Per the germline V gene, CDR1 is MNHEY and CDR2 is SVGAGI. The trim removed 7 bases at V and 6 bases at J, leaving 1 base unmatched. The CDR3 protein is CASKTSGRDTQYF. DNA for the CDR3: TGTGCCAGCAAGACTAGCGGGAGGGATACGCAGTATTTT.